A single T cell receptor beta chain is shown here with its context. The sample is drawn from a study of T cell changes during pregnancy in multiple sclerosis. The J segment lost 3 bases and the V segment lost 5 bases, leaving 7 bases of the junction unmatched. The CDR3 runs to 15 residues. Germline V gene data show CDR1 as MGHRA and CDR2 as YSYEKL. Profiled with immunoSEQ multiplex PCR; TCRdb holds only in-frame clones, not every one. This repertoire shows 80,000 to 100,000 clones, roughly 92% found once; its top ten account for over 0.85%. The chain is built from TRBV4-1 and TRBJ1-3; 7 bases agree with TRBD1. This specimen consisted of peripheral blood, obtained after pregnancy. The sequence was collected from a female donor with multiple sclerosis, enrolled in a pregnancy study. CDR3 sequence reads: CASSSRQGGGNTIYF. CDR3 coding DNA: TGCGCCAGCAGCTCCCGACAGGGAGGTGGAAACACCATATATTTT.